Listed below are T cell receptor beta chains from one sample, sequenced in a study of cytomegalovirus exposure and HLA in healthy donors. The repertoire was sequenced with immunoSEQ multiplex PCR; TCRdb's copy has only in-frame clones and lacks some. The table shows about 180,000 clones, with roughly four fifths occurring only once. The source material was PBMCs. These receptors were collected from a male donor in good health and CMV-seronegative. The CDR3 runs from the conserved cysteine through the conserved F or W. The order of the fields is J gene, D gene, V gene, clone size, CDR3 protein, CDR3 DNA. D genes are given only for firm matches. Clone size appears in some rows only: once, few, many, or a class for an expanded clone.

J: TRBJ2-7; D: NA; V: TRBV6-5; size: NA; CDR3: CASSPSYEQYF; DNA: TGTGCCAGCAGCCCGTCCTACGAGCAGTACTTC
J: TRBJ1-1; D: TRBD1; V: TRBV28; size: NA; CDR3: CASSLGDRDSGAFF; DNA: TGTGCCAGCAGTTTAGGAGACAGGGACTCCGGAGCTTTCTTT
J: TRBJ2-7; D: NA; V: TRBV29-1; size: NA; CDR3: CSVEGDGYYEQYF; DNA: TGCAGCGTTGAGGGAGACGGCTACTACGAGCAGTACTTC
J: TRBJ1-5; D: NA; V: TRBV19; size: NA; CDR3: CASSIGGGSQPQHF; DNA: TGTGCCAGTAGTATAGGCGGGGGGTCACAGCCCCAGCATTTT
J: TRBJ2-2; D: NA; V: TRBV4-2; size: NA; CDR3: CASSPSSANTGELFF; DNA: TGTGCCAGCAGCCCCTCTAGCGCGAACACCGGGGAGCTGTTTTTT
J: TRBJ2-1; D: TRBD1; V: TRBV4-1; size: NA; CDR3: CASSQAPPGQGGFEQFF; DNA: TGCGCCAGCAGCCAAGCGCCACCGGGACAGGGGGGGTTTGAGCAGTTCTTC
J: TRBJ1-1; D: TRBD1; V: TRBV25-1; size: NA; CDR3: CASSDIPGQGTSEAFF; DNA: TGTGCCAGCAGTGATATTCCGGGACAGGGTACGTCAGAAGCTTTCTTT
J: TRBJ1-1; D: NA; V: TRBV5-4; size: NA; CDR3: CASSTGPHTEAFF; DNA: TGTGCCAGCAGCACAGGGCCGCACACTGAAGCTTTCTTT
J: TRBJ1-1; D: NA; V: TRBV28; size: NA; CDR3: CASSFEGANTEAFF; DNA: TGTGCCAGCAGTTTTGAGGGTGCGAACACTGAAGCTTTCTTT
J: TRBJ2-7; D: TRBD1; V: TRBV7-9; size: NA; CDR3: CASSLNGQGPVVVQYF; DNA: TGTGCCAGCAGCCTAAACGGACAGGGCCCTGTGGTAGTACAGTACTTC
J: TRBJ1-5; D: TRBD1; V: TRBV6-5; size: NA; CDR3: CASRPQGVSNQPQHF; DNA: TGTGCCAGCAGACCACAGGGGGTAAGCAATCAGCCCCAGCATTTT
J: TRBJ1-1; D: TRBD1; V: TRBV20-1; size: NA; CDR3: CSASAGGASFF; DNA: TGCAGTGCTAGCGCAGGGGGCGCGTCTTTCTTT
J: TRBJ2-7; D: TRBD2; V: TRBV6-5; size: NA; CDR3: CASSYDGTTRSRYF; DNA: TGTGCCAGCAGTTACGATGGGACTACCAGAAGTAGGTACTTC
J: TRBJ2-5; D: NA; V: TRBV30; size: NA; CDR3: CAWSDLLWETQYF; DNA: TGTGCCTGGAGTGACTTGCTTTGGGAGACCCAGTACTTC
J: TRBJ2-2; D: TRBD2; V: TRBV19; size: NA; CDR3: CASSLAGVFTGELFF; DNA: TGTGCCAGTAGTTTAGCGGGAGTGTTCACCGGGGAGCTGTTTTTT
J: TRBJ1-4; D: NA; V: TRBV6-5; size: NA; CDR3: CASSYRGGEKLFF; DNA: TGTGCCAGCAGTTACCGGGGGGGGGAAAAACTGTTTTTT
J: TRBJ2-1; D: NA; V: TRBV15; size: NA; CDR3: CATSRGGAASYNEQFF; DNA: TGTGCCACCAGCAGAGGAGGAGCGGCTTCCTACAATGAGCAGTTCTTC
J: TRBJ1-5; D: NA; V: TRBV28; size: few; CDR3: CASSSTGQPQHF; DNA: TGTGCCAGCAGTTCTACCGGTCAGCCCCAGCATTTT
J: TRBJ1-6; D: NA; V: TRBV28; size: NA; CDR3: CASRTAPNSPLHF; DNA: TGTGCCAGCAGGACAGCTCCTAATTCACCCCTCCACTTT
J: TRBJ2-1; D: TRBD1; V: TRBV6-5; size: NA; CDR3: CASSYGQGSYNEQFF; DNA: TGTGCCAGCAGTTACGGACAGGGGTCCTACAATGAGCAGTTCTTC
J: TRBJ1-2; D: NA; V: TRBV6-1; size: NA; CDR3: CASSRRTRESYTF; DNA: TGTGCCAGCAGTCGACGGACACGAGAAAGCTACACCTTC
J: TRBJ1-3; D: NA; V: TRBV7-2; size: NA; CDR3: CASSRGFDRLTGNTIYF; DNA: TGTGCCAGCAGCCGGGGATTCGACAGGCTCACTGGAAACACCATATATTTT
J: TRBJ2-7; D: NA; V: TRBV6-5; size: NA; CDR3: CASSYSSGSGSYEQYF; DNA: TGTGCCAGCAGTTACTCATCGGGTAGTGGGTCCTACGAGCAGTACTTC
J: TRBJ1-1; D: NA; V: TRBV14; size: few; CDR3: CASSSQGRITEAFF; DNA: TGTGCCAGCAGCAGCCAGGGGCGAATCACTGAAGCTTTCTTT
J: TRBJ2-7; D: NA; V: TRBV30; size: NA; CDR3: CAWNPAGSSYEQYF; DNA: TGTGCCTGGAACCCGGCGGGAAGCTCCTACGAGCAGTACTTC
J: TRBJ2-2; D: NA; V: TRBV27; size: NA; CDR3: CASSYSFNTGELFF; DNA: TGTGCCAGCAGCTACAGTTTTAACACCGGGGAGCTGTTTTTT
J: TRBJ2-5; D: TRBD1; V: TRBV6-6; size: once; CDR3: CASSYLVRGTGETQYF; DNA: TGTGCCAGCAGTTACCTAGTCAGGGGGACAGGAGAGACCCAGTACTTC
J: TRBJ2-3; D: TRBD2; V: TRBV6-1; size: few; CDR3: CASSSASGGTDTQYF; DNA: TGTGCCAGCAGTTCAGCTAGCGGGGGCACAGATACGCAGTATTTT
J: TRBJ1-1; D: NA; V: TRBV6-1; size: NA; CDR3: CASSEAEGVTEAFF; DNA: TGTGCCAGCAGTGAAGCAGAGGGTGTGACTGAAGCTTTCTTT